Here is one TCR beta chain with its context. The antigen remains unidentified. This entry is derived from a study of shared clonotypes between healthy human individuals. General study findings and limits: Shared across several donors were around 5% of the naive CD4 clonotypes.

Per the germline V gene, CDR1 is GTSNPN and CDR2 is SVGIG (reference sequence). The CDR3 extends over 14 amino acids. The V gene end was trimmed by 5 bases and the J gene end by 2 bases; junction bases not matched to a gene: 8. As defined, naive CD8 cells were CD45RO-negative and positively selected for CCR7, with terminally differentiated effector memory CD45RA+ cells excluded. Study processing details: ImmunoSEQ gave junction-only sequences without quality scores, so filtering differed. Assay used: immunoSEQ multiplex PCR; TCRdb lists only in-frame clones, some missing. The DNA gave D and trimming, while V, J and clone size come from that table. The sample yields millions of clones, just under 95% seen once.

The rearrangement uses TRBV30 and TRBJ2-5; TRBD1 aligns across 7 bases. The sample comprised naive CD8+ T cells sorted from blood. The sequence was collected from a man between 18 and 29 years old in good health. CDR3 residues: CAWAGTVIQETQYF. CDR3 DNA: TGTGCCTGGGCCGGGACAGTGATACAAGAGACCCAGTACTTC.